Reported below is one T cell receptor (beta chain). The data stem from a study of early T cells in non-severe SARS-CoV-2 infection. Looked up from germline, CDR1 is MNHNY and CDR2 is SVGAGI (reference sequence). CDR3 length: 17 amino acids. The germline V and J ends were trimmed by 1 base and 0 bases, with 12 bases remaining between them. TCRdb re-analysed the 5' RACE reads in MiXCR, keeping a single row per CDR3 protein. Of about 97,000 distinct CDR3 sequences listed, 11% were seen once; the top ten hold roughly 5%. The V call is TRBV6-6, the J call TRBJ1-4; no clear D. Sequenced here: whole blood, sampled at baseline. The TCR originated in an adult who was a healthcare worker with PCR-confirmed SARS-CoV-2 infection or an uninfected control (not recorded which). The CDR3 nucleotides are TGTGCCAGCAGTTACTTGGGCAGGCCATCAACTAATGAAAAACTGTTTTTT. This sequence encodes CASSYLGRPSTNEKLFF.